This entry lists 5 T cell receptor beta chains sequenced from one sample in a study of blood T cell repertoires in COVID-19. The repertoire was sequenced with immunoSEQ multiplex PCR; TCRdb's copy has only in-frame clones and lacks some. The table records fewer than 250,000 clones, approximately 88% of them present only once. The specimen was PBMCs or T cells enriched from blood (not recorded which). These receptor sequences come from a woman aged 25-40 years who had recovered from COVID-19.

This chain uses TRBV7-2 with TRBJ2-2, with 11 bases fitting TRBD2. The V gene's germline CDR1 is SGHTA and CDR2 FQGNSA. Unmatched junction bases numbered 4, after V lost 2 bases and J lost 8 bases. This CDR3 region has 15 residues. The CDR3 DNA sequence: TGTGCCAGCAGCTTACGGACTAGCGGGTTTGGGGAGCTGTTTTTT. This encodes CASSLRTSGFGELFF. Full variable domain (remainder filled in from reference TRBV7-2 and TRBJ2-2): GAGVSQSPSNKVTEKGKDVELRCDPISGHTALYWYRQSLGQGLEFLIYFQGNSAPDKSGLPSDRFSAERTGGSVSTLTIQRTQQEDSAVYLCASSLRTSGFGELFFGEGSRLTVL.

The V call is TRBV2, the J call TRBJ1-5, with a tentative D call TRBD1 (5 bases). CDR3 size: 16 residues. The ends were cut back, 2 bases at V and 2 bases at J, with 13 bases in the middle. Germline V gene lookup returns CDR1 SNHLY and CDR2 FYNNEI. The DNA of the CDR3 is TGTGCCAGCAGTGAACAGGGAGGTCGTGGCAATCAGCCCCAGCATTTT. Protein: CASSEQGGRGNQPQHF.

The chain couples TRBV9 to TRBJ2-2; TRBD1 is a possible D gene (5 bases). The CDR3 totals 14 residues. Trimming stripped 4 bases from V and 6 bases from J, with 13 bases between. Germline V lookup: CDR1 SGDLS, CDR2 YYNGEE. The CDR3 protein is CASSQGFLAGELFF. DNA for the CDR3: TGTGCCAGCAGCCAGGGTTTCCTCGCCGGGGAGCTGTTTTTT.

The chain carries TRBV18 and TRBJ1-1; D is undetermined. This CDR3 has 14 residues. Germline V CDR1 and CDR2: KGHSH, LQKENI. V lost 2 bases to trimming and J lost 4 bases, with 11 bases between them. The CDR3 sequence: CASSPLSGSTEAFF. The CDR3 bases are TGTGCCAGCTCACCATTATCCGGGAGCACTGAAGCTTTCTTT.

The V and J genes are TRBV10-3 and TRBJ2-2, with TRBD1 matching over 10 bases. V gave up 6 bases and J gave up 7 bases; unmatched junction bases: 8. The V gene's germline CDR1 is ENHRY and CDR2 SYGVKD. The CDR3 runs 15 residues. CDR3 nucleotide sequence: TGTGCCATCAGCGGGACAGGGGTTAGAAACGGGGAGCTGTTTTTT. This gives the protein CAISGTGVRNGELFF.